The 14 T cell receptor beta chains below all came from one sample that was sequenced in a study of blood T cells in healthy people across ages. The second PCR ran about 6 to 11 cycles with a sample-barcoded 5' primer and J-beta primers. TCRdb fed the 5' RACE reads into MiXCR, producing one record per CDR3 protein. The repertoire consists of 650,000 to 1,000,000 distinct CDR3 sequences, with roughly 40% occurring once and the leading ten covering under 15%. The source material was blood. The origin of the receptors is a man younger than 30 in good health.

V is TRBV7-2 and J is TRBJ2-5; D may be TRBD1 or TRBD2 (5 bases each). The germline gives CDR1 SGHTA, CDR2 FQGNSA. V was cut by 5 bases and J by 5 bases, with 12 bases left in between. There are 13 residues in the CDR3. The CDR3 region has the DNA TGTGCCAGCAGCAGGGTGGGGGTTGAGACCCAGTACTTC. Amino acid sequence: CASSRVGVETQYF.

A few counts support this clonotype. J is TRBJ2-5 and V is TRBV25-1; unclear D gene. Trimming stripped 7 bases from V and 0 bases from J, with 6 bases between. The CDR3 has 12 amino acids. Germline CDR1 reads MGHDK; CDR2 reads SYGVNS. As DNA, the CDR3 is TGTGCCAGCATGCGACACCAAGAGACCCAGTACTTC. It codes for CASMRHQETQYF.

This clonotype showed up just a few times. The rearrangement links TRBV9 to TRBJ1-1; unclear D gene. Per the germline V gene, CDR1 is SGDLS and CDR2 is YYNGEE. The germline V and J ends were trimmed by 4 bases and 6 bases, with 13 bases remaining between them. This CDR3 comprises 13 residues. This CDR3 is CASSTQDSPEAFF. CDR3 sequence (DNA): TGTGCCAGCAGCACCCAAGACTCCCCTGAAGCTTTCTTT.

This clonotype was seen more than once but under ten times. The gene calls are TRBV25-1 and TRBJ2-5; no clear D gene. The CDR3 covers 16 residues. V was pared by 3 bases and J by 2 bases, with 16 bases between. Germline V gene data show CDR1 as MGHDK and CDR2 as SYGVNS. The CDR3 bases are TGTGCCAGCAGTGACCCGTGGGGTTTGGGGCAAGAGACCCAGTACTTC. Translation gives CASSDPWGLGQETQYF.

The V and J genes are TRBV3-1 and TRBJ2-5; TRBD1 aligns across 8 bases. The assigned J gene may be wrong: the sequence end matches TRBJ2-7 better. This CDR3 spans 15 amino acids. Per germline, CDR1 LGHDT and CDR2 YNNKEL (reference sequence). CDR3 in DNA: TGTGCCAGCAGCTCAACAGGGGGAAGCCTCTACGAGCAGTACTTC. Encoded protein: CASSSTGGSLYEQYF.

This clonotype appeared a few times. The CDR3 loop is CASSQDWRRAFNEQYF. CDR3 nucleotides: TGCGCCAGCAGCCAAGATTGGAGACGAGCTTTCAATGAGCAGTACTTC. The rearrangement joins TRBV4-3 to TRBJ2-1; no reliable D call. Gene TRBJ2-7 matches the end of the DNA better, so the J call may be wrong. CDR3 size: 16 residues. Germline CDR1 reads LGHNA; CDR2 reads YSLEER.

The rearrangement uses TRBV11-2 and TRBJ2-4; D is tentatively TRBD1 or TRBD2 (5 bases each). The CDR3 is 16 amino acids. CDR1 and CDR2 from the germline V gene are SGHAT and FQNNGV. Trimming removed 5 bases from V and 0 bases from J, with 14 bases in between. This CDR3 reads CASSGGTLLAKNIQYF. The CDR3 DNA is TGTGCCAGCAGCGGTGGGACCCTGCTAGCCAAAAACATTCAGTACTTC.

The chain carries TRBV28 and TRBJ2-1, with TRBD2 matching over 7 bases. The end of the DNA is better explained by TRBJ2-7, so the J call may be wrong. CDR3 length: 15 residues. CDR1 is MDHEN and CDR2 is SYDVKM in the germline V gene. CDR3 residues: CASSLGGVTYNEQYF. CDR3 nucleotides: TGTGCCAGCAGTTTAGGGGGGGTCACCTACAATGAGCAGTACTTC.

At least ten counts were recorded for this clonotype. CDR3 loop: CASSFGGVETQYF. CDR3 DNA sequence: TGTGCCAGCAGTTTCGGCGGAGTAGAGACCCAGTACTTC. The chain has TRBV12-3 or TRBV12-4 and TRBJ2-5; D gene uncertain. V shed 3 bases and J shed 4 bases, with 9 bases lying between them. The CDR3 contains 13 residues.

The chain combines TRBV5-1 with TRBJ2-3; 11 nucleotides line up with TRBD2. Germline CDR1 reads SGHRS; CDR2 reads YFSETQ. The trim removed 4 bases at V and 3 bases at J, leaving 10 bases unmatched. The CDR3 sequence is 17 residues long. CDR3 amino acids: CASSRDEWTSGTDTQYF. As DNA, the CDR3 is TGCGCCAGCAGCAGGGACGAATGGACTAGCGGGACAGATACGCAGTATTTT.

This clonotype came up once. A single base separates this from a much larger clone, so it may be a read error. The chain couples TRBV4-3 to TRBJ1-2; maybe TRBD1 (5 bases). CDR1 is LGHNA and CDR2 is YSLEER in the germline V gene. This CDR3 has 18 amino acids. Trimming took off 0 bases at V and 4 bases at J, with 21 bases between the two ends. CDR3 in DNA: TGCGCCAGCAGCCAAGATTGGGGCAGGGAATATCGGCGCTATGGCTACACCTTC. Translation gives CASSQDWGREYRRYGYTF.

Comment on this clonotype: Germline and junction disagree at one end, which may indicate a read error. CDR3 residues: CASSKQGYGQYF. For the CDR3, the DNA is TGTGCCAGCAGTAAACAGGGTTACGGGCAGTACTTC. This chain joins TRBV12-3 or TRBV12-4 and TRBJ2-7, with D possibly TRBD1 on 6 matching bases. The CDR3 has 12 amino acids.

This clonotype was seen a few times. J is TRBJ2-1 and V is TRBV20-1, with 10 bases lining up with TRBD2. The CDR3 runs 16 residues. Germline V lookup: CDR1 DFQATT, CDR2 SNEGSKA (reference sequence). With V trimmed by 4 bases and J by 1 base, 7 bases remained unmatched. CDR3 sequence reads: CSATPLAGVSYNEQFF. The CDR3 DNA sequence: TGCAGTGCTACCCCTCTAGCGGGGGTTTCCTACAATGAGCAGTTCTTC.

This sequence joins TRBV20-1 and TRBJ2-2; D is undetermined. This CDR3 region has 12 residues. V was trimmed by 7 bases and J by 6 bases, leaving 12 bases between them. From germline, CDR1 is DFQATT and CDR2 SNEGSKA (reference sequence). CDR3 DNA sequence: TGCAGTGTTACCGAGGTTGCCGGGGAGCTGTTTTTT. Protein sequence: CSVTEVAGELFF.